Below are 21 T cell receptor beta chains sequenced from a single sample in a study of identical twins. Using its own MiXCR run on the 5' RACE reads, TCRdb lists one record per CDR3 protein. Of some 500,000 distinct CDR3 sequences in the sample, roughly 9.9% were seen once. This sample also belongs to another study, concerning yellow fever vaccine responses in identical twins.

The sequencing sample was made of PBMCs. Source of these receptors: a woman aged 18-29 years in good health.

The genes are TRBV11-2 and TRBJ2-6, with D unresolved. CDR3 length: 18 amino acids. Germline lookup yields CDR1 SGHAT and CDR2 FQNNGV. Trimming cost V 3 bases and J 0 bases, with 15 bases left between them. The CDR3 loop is CASSFRTGTSSGANVLTF. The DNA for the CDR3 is TGTGCCAGCAGCTTCCGGACGGGTACGAGCTCTGGGGCCAACGTCCTGACTTTC.

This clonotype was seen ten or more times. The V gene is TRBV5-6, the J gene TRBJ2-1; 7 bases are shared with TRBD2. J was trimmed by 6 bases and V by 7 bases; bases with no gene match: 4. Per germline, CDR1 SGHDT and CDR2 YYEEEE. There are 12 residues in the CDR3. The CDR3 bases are TGTGCCAGCGGACTAGTCATCAATGAGCAGTTCTTC. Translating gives CASGLVINEQFF.

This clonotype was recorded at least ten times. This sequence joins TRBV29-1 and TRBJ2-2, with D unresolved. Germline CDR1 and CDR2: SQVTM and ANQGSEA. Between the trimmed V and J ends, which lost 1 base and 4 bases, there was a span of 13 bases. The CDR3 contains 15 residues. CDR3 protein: CSVEVPAITTGELFF. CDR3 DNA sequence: TGCAGCGTTGAAGTTCCGGCGATAACCACCGGGGAGCTGTTTTTT.

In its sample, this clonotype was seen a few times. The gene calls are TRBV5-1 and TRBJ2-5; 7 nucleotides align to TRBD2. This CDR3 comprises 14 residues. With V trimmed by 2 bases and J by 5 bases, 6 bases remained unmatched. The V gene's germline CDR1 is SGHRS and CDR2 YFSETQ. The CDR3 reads CASSFPGRGETQYF. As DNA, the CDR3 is TGCGCCAGCAGCTTTCCGGGGAGGGGTGAGACCCAGTACTTC.

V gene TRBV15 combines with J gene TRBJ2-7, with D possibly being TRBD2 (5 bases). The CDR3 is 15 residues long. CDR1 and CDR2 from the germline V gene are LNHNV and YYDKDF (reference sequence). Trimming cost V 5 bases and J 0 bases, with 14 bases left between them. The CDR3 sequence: CATSREAVSSYEQYF. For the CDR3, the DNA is TGTGCCACCAGCCGCGAAGCGGTGAGCTCCTACGAGCAGTACTTC.

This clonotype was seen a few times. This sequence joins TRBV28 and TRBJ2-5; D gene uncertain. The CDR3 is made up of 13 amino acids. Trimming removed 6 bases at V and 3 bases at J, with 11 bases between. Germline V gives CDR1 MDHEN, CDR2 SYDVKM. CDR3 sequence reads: CASSGFAEETQYF. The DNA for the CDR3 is TGTGCCAGCAGCGGCTTTGCCGAAGAGACCCAGTACTTC.

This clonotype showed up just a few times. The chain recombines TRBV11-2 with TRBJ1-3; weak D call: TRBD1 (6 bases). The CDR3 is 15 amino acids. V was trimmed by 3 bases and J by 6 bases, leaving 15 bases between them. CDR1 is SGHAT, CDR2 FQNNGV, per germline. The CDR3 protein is CASSFGRGGANTIYF. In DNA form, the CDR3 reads TGTGCCAGCAGCTTCGGCAGGGGCGGTGCAAACACCATATATTTT.

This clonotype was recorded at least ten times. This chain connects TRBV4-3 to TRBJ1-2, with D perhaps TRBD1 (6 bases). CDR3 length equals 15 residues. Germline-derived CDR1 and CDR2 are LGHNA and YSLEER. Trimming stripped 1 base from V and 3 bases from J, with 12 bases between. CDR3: CASSQGPGDYYGYTF. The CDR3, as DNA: TGCGCCAGCAGCCAAGGCCCAGGGGATTACTATGGCTACACCTTC.

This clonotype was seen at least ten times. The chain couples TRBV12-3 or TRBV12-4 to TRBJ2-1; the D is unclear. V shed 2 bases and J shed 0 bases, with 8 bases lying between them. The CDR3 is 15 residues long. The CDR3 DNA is TGTGCCAGCAGTTTATTCGTGAGCTCCTACAATGAGCAGTTCTTC. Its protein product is CASSLFVSSYNEQFF.

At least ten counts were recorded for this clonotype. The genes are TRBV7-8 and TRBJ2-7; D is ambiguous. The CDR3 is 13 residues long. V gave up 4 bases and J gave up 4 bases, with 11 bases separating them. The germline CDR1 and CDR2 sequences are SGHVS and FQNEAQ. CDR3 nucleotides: TGTGCCAGCAGCTGGCTAAATGGGTACGAGCAGTACTTC. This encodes CASSWLNGYEQYF. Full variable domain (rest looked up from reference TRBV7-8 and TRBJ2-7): GAGVSQSPRYKVAKRGQDVALRCDPISGHVSLFWYQQALGQGPEFLTYFQNEAQLDKSGLPSDRFFAERPEGSVSTLKIQRTQQEDSAVYLCASSWLNGYEQYFGPGTRLTVT.

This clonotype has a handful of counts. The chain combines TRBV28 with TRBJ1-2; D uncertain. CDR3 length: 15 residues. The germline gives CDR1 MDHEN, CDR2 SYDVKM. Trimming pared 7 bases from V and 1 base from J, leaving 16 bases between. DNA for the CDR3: TGTGCCAGCAATCTGCCAGAGAGGGTTAACTATGGCTACACCTTC. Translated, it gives CASNLPERVNYGYTF.

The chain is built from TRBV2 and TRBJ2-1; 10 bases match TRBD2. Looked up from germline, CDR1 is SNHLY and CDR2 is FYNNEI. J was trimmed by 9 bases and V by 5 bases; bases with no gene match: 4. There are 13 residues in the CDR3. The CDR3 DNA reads TGTGCCAGCAGTCAGCGGGGGGGCACTGAGCAGTTCTTC. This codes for CASSQRGGTEQFF.

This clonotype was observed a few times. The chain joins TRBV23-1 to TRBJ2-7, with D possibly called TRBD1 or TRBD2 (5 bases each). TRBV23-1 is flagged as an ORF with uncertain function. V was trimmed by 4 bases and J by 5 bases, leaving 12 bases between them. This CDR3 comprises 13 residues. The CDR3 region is CASSPDSGDEQYF. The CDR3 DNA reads TGCGCCAGCAGTCCCGACAGCGGAGACGAGCAGTACTTC.

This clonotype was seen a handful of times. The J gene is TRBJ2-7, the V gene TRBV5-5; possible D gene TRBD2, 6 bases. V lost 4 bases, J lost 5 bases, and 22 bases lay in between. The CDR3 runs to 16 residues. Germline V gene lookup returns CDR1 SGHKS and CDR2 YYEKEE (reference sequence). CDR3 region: CASSLRSGGTMDEQYF. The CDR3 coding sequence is TGTGCCAGCAGCCTAAGGTCCGGGGGTACGATGGACGAGCAGTACTTC.

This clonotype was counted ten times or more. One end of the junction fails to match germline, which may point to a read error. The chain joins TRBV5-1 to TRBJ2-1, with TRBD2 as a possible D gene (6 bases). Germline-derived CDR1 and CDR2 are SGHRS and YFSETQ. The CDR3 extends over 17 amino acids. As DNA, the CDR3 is TGCGCCAGCAGTATTGGTAGGGGAGCGGGCTCCGACAATGAGCAGTTCTTC. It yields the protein CASSIGRGAGSDNEQFF.

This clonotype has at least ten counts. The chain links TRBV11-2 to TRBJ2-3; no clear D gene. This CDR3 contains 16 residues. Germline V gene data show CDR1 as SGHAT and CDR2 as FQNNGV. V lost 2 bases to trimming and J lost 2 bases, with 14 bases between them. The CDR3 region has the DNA TGTGCCAGCAGCTTACAAGCCCACTCACTCACAGATACGCAGTATTTT. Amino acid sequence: CASSLQAHSLTDTQYF.

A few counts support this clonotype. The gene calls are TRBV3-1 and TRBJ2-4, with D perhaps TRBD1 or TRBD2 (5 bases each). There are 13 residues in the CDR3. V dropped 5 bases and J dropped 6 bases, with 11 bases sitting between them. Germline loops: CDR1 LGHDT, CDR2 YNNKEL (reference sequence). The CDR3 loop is CASSNRDLNIQYF. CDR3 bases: TGTGCCAGCAGCAACCGGGACCTAAACATTCAGTACTTC.

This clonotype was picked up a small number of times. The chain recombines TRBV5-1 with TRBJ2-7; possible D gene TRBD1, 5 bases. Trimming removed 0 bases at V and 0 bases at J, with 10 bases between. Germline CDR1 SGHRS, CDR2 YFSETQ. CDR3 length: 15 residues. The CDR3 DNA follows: TGCGCCAGCAGCTTGGGCCAGGGTGACTCCTACGAGCAGTACTTC. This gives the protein CASSLGQGDSYEQYF.

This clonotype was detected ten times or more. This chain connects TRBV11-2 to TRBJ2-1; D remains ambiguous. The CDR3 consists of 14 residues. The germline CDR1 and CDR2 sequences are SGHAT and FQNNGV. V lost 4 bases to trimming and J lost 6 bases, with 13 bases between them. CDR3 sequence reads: CASSSRNLLNEQFF. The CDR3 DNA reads TGTGCCAGCAGCTCACGGAACCTTCTCAATGAGCAGTTCTTC.

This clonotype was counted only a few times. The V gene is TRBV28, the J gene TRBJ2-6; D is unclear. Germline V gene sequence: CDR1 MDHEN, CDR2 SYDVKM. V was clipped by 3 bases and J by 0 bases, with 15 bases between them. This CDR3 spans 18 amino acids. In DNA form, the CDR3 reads TGTGCCAGCAGTTTTCGGCCTTCAATGACCTCTGGGGCCAACGTCCTGACTTTC. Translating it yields CASSFRPSMTSGANVLTF.

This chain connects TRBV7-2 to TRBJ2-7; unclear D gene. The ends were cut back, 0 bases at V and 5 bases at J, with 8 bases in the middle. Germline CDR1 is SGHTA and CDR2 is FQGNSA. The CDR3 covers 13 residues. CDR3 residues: CASSLAPGNEQYF. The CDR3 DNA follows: TGTGCCAGCAGCTTAGCCCCCGGTAACGAGCAGTACTTC. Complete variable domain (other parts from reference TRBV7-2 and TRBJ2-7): GAGVSQSPSNKVTEKGKDVELRCDPISGHTALYWYRQSLGQGLEFLIYFQGNSAPDKSGLPSDRFSAERTGGSVSTLTIQRTQQEDSAVYLCASSLAPGNEQYFGPGTRLTVT.